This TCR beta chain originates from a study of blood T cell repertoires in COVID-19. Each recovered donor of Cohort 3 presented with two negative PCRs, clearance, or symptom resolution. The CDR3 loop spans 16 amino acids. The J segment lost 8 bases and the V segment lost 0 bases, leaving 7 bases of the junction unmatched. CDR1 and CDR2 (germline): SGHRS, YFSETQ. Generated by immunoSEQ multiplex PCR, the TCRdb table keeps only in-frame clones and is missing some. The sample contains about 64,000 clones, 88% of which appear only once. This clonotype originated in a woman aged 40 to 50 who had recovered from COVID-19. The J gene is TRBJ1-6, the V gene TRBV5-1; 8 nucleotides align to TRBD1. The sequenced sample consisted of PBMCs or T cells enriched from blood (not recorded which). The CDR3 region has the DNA TGCGCCAGCAGCTTGGACATCAGGGGGCGAGATTCACCCCTCCACTTT. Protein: CASSLDIRGRDSPLHF.